Below are 8 T cell receptor beta chains sequenced from a single sample in a study of cytomegalovirus exposure and HLA in healthy donors (dated by TCRdb to about 2017). The receptor library was made with the immunoSEQ multiplex PCR assay. A mixture of 60 forward primers for TCR Vbeta segments and 13 reverse primers for TCR Jbeta segments was used in the multiplex PCR. Not all clones reach the TCRdb copy of this immuneACCESS table, which keeps in-frame sequences only. Checked studies attribute under half of the gap to unresolved V genes and leave the rest unexplained. Across this sample there are some 160,000 clones, with approximately 88% seen only once. The top ten clonotypes cover around 1.6% of the sample. The specimen sequenced was PBMCs. Source of these receptors: a woman in her late teens or twenties in good health and CMV-seronegative.

The genes are TRBV6-1 and TRBJ1-2; 11 bases line up with TRBD1. V trimming: 2 bases; J trimming: 2 bases; junction bases outside the gene matches: 4. Germline V CDR1 and CDR2: MNHNS, SASEGT. The CDR3 extends over 16 amino acids. In nucleotides, the CDR3 is TGTGCCAGCAGTGAATTTAGGACAGGGGGCAACTATGGCTACACCTTC. The encoded protein is CASSEFRTGGNYGYTF.

The genes are TRBV28 and TRBJ1-3; D may be TRBD1 (5 bases). Trimming removed 6 bases from V and 4 bases from J, with 10 bases in between. Germline lookup yields CDR1 MDHEN and CDR2 SYDVKM. CDR3 size: 13 residues. The CDR3 DNA reads TGTGCCAGCAGAGGGGCGTCGGGAAACACCATATATTTT. Translation: CASRGASGNTIYF.

DNA for the CDR3: TGTGCCAGTAGTTCCTTAGCGGGGAGCACAGATACGCAGTATTTT. This encodes CASSSLAGSTDTQYF. This chain links TRBV19 with TRBJ2-3, with 8 bases that match TRBD2. V trimming: 5 bases; J trimming: 0 bases; junction bases outside the gene matches: 4. The germline V gene encodes CDR1 LNHDA and CDR2 SQIVND (reference sequence). The CDR3 has 15 residues.

The chain links TRBV6-1 to TRBJ1-1; D perhaps matches TRBD1 (5 bases). The CDR3 runs to 14 residues. The germline V and J ends were trimmed by 4 bases and 3 bases, with 12 bases remaining between them. Germline loops: CDR1 MNHNS, CDR2 SASEGT. The CDR3: CASSVRGGDTEAFF. The CDR3 DNA reads TGTGCCAGCAGTGTCCGGGGGGGTGACACTGAAGCTTTCTTT.

This chain joins TRBV11-2 and TRBJ1-1; D might be TRBD1 (5 bases). V was trimmed by 5 bases and J by 0 bases, leaving 13 bases between them. This CDR3 region has 15 residues. Germline assignment: CDR1 SGHAT and CDR2 FQNNGV. In DNA, the CDR3 is TGTGCCAGCAGCCTGGCGGGACTGATGAACACTGAAGCTTTCTTT. Its protein product is CASSLAGLMNTEAFF.

The gene calls are TRBV6-6 and TRBJ1-3; possible D gene TRBD1, 5 bases. The CDR3 has 12 amino acids. CDR1 is MNHNY, CDR2 SVGAGI, per germline (reference sequence). Trimming left V 4 bases short and J 11 bases short, with 12 bases between. CDR3 in DNA: TGTGCCAGCAGTTGGGGCCGGAGTCCCATATATTTT. Translation: CASSWGRSPIYF.

This rearrangement joins TRBV19 to TRBJ1-2, with 8 bases lining up with TRBD1. The CDR3 extends over 16 amino acids. J was trimmed by 2 bases and V by 4 bases; bases with no gene match: 9. Germline assignment: CDR1 LNHDA and CDR2 SQIVND (reference sequence). This CDR3 is CASSTGTGRLNYGYTF. As DNA, the CDR3 is TGTGCCAGTAGTACGGGGACAGGACGACTAAACTATGGCTACACCTTC.

The chain uses TRBV2 and TRBJ2-2, with D unresolved. This CDR3 has 11 amino acids. The V and J ends lost 7 bases and 6 bases respectively, with 6 bases between them. Germline values: CDR1 SNHLY, CDR2 FYNNEI. The CDR3 is CASTEAGELFF. The CDR3 nucleotides read TGTGCCAGCACAGAAGCCGGGGAGCTGTTTTTT. Based on the CDR3 plus reference TRBV2 and TRBJ2-2, the full variable domain is EPEVTQTPSHQVTQMGQEVILRCVPISNHLYFYWYRQILGQKVEFLVSFYNNEISEKSEIFDDQFSVERPDGSNFTLKIRSTKLEDSAMYFCASTEAGELFFGEGSRLTVL.